Shown below are 17 T cell receptor beta chains from a single sample sequenced in a study of T-cell memory formation after mild COVID-19. TCRdb analysed the 5' RACE reads with MiXCR anew, one entry per CDR3 protein. The repertoire holds 89,000 or so distinct CDR3 sequences, with around 13% as singletons. Sample: PBMCs or a T cell subset sorted from them (not recorded which). The receptor set was obtained from a man younger than 35 who had mild COVID-19 (a few samples of this study predate the infection). Cell type and time point are not known.

The chain joins TRBV18 to TRBJ2-1; TRBD2 matches 7 bases. Germline values: CDR1 KGHSH, CDR2 LQKENI. With V trimmed by 3 bases and J by 1 base, 6 bases remained unmatched. The CDR3 runs to 16 residues. The CDR3 loop reads CASSPRDYSSYNEQFF. The CDR3 DNA is TGTGCCAGCTCACCCCGGGACTACTCATCCTACAATGAGCAGTTCTTC.

This clonotype was observed many times. The chain employs TRBV7-9 and TRBJ2-3; 8 bases are shared with TRBD2. Germline V lookup: CDR1 SEHNR, CDR2 FQNEAQ (reference sequence). V lost 5 bases to trimming and J lost 2 bases; unmatched junction nucleotides: 9. This CDR3 contains 16 residues. Here the CDR3 reads CASSPGAGEPTDTQYF. For the CDR3, the DNA is TGTGCCAGCAGCCCGGGAGCGGGGGAGCCCACAGATACGCAGTATTTT.

The sample holds a few counts of this clonotype. This chain connects TRBV27 to TRBJ1-6, with TRBD1 identical over 7 bases. This CDR3 comprises 14 residues. Trimming took 7 bases from V and 7 from J; bases not matched to a gene: 7. CDR1 MNHEY and CDR2 SMNVEV come from the germline V gene (reference sequence). Written as DNA, the CDR3 is TGTGCCAGCAACTTTATACAGGGGAATTCACCCCTCCACTTT. Amino acid sequence: CASNFIQGNSPLHF.

This clonotype occurred a few times. CDR3 in amino acids: CASSLTSGPYNEQFF. Written as DNA, the CDR3 is TGCGCCAGCAGCTTGACGAGCGGCCCCTACAATGAGCAGTTCTTC. V usage is TRBV5-1 and J usage is TRBJ2-1, with D possibly being TRBD2 (5 bases). Between the trimmed V and J ends, which lost 1 base and 2 bases, there was a span of 10 bases. The germline gives CDR1 SGHRS, CDR2 YFSETQ. This CDR3 spans 15 amino acids.

In its sample, this clonotype was seen a few times. The V gene is TRBV4-1, the J gene TRBJ2-3; 14 bases line up with TRBD2. The CDR3 spans 19 residues. CDR1 is MGHRA, CDR2 YSYEKL, per germline. V shed 0 bases and J 0 bases; nucleotides not matched to a gene: 5. CDR3 loop: CASSQDRLAGGTSTDTQYF. The CDR3 DNA reads as TGCGCCAGCAGCCAAGATCGACTAGCGGGGGGGACTAGCACAGATACGCAGTATTTT.

The chain joins TRBV7-9 to TRBJ1-1; possible D gene TRBD1, 5 bases. Deletions cut 5 bases from V and 1 base from J, with 11 bases between. The CDR3 has 14 residues. The germline gives CDR1 SEHNR, CDR2 FQNEAQ (reference sequence). In DNA form, the CDR3 reads TGTGCCAGCAGCCTCCCGGGACGGAACACTGAAGCTTTCTTT. Protein: CASSLPGRNTEAFF.

This clonotype was found a few times. The rearrangement links TRBV6-5 to TRBJ1-5; D ambiguous. The V gene lost 0 bases and the J gene lost 2 bases, with 8 bases spanning the gap. Germline loops: CDR1 MNHEY, CDR2 SVGAGI. CDR3 length: 15 residues. As DNA, the CDR3 is TGTGCCAGCAGTTACTCGGTCGGGGGCAATCAGCCCCAGCATTTT. This sequence encodes CASSYSVGGNQPQHF.

This chain joins TRBV11-2 and TRBJ1-3, with D unclear. In germline, CDR1 is SGHAT, CDR2 FQNNGV. The CDR3 is 16 amino acids. V was clipped by 2 bases and J by 0 bases, with 11 bases between them. DNA for the CDR3: TGTGCCAGCAGCTTACACCGCTGGAGCTCTGGAAACACCATATATTTT. Translation: CASSLHRWSSGNTIYF.

V is TRBV7-9 and J is TRBJ2-3; 12 nucleotides agree with TRBD2. This CDR3 is built from 16 residues. The ends lost 2 bases at V and 5 bases at J; junction bases unmatched: 5. Per the germline V gene, CDR1 is SEHNR and CDR2 is FQNEAQ (reference sequence). This CDR3 is CASSLLTSGGQDTQYF. The DNA of the CDR3 is TGTGCCAGCAGCTTATTAACTAGCGGGGGGCAAGATACGCAGTATTTT.

This clonotype was seen many times. The V gene is TRBV5-1, the J gene TRBJ2-2; the D gene is possibly TRBD1 (6 bases). The CDR3 runs 17 residues. Germline CDR1 is SGHRS and CDR2 is YFSETQ. V lost 4 bases to trimming and J lost 0 bases, with 16 bases between them. DNA for the CDR3: TGCGCCAGCAGCGCAACCGCCAGGGGCCCGAACACCGGGGAGCTGTTTTTT. Protein: CASSATARGPNTGELFF.

The CDR3 region has the DNA TGTGCCACCAGCAACGACCCACGAAGGCTAGCGGGAGGCCCCCCCGAGCAGTACTTC. Translated: CATSNDPRRLAGGPPEQYF. The V and J genes are TRBV24-1 and TRBJ2-7; 11 positions agree with TRBD2. The CDR3 runs to 19 residues. Germline trimming cut 7 bases from V and 6 bases from J; bases unmatched to any gene: 22. Germline V CDR1 and CDR2: KGHDR, SFDVKD.

This clonotype turned up a few times. The chain is built from TRBV11-2 and TRBJ2-3; D unclear. CDR3 length: 16 residues. Trimming shortened V by 5 bases and J by 2 bases, and 17 bases separated the two germline ends. Germline V gene sequence: CDR1 SGHAT, CDR2 FQNNGV. The CDR3 region is CASSTFGRRSTDTQYF. CDR3 sequence (DNA): TGTGCCAGCAGCACGTTTGGGCGGCGATCCACAGATACGCAGTATTTT.

The V and J genes are TRBV7-7 and TRBJ2-7; D is unclear. Germline-derived CDR1 and CDR2 are SSHAT and FNYEAQ (reference sequence). V was shortened by 1 base and J by 2 bases, with 12 bases between the two germline ends. This CDR3 comprises 15 residues. CDR3 protein: CASSLGAGSTYEQYF. The DNA of the CDR3 is TGTGCCAGCAGCTTAGGAGCCGGATCCACCTACGAGCAGTACTTC.

This clonotype was counted a few times. The chain joins TRBV20-1 to TRBJ2-7, with 8 bases that match TRBD1. The CDR3 has 14 residues. Trimming at V came to 0 bases and at J to 6 bases, leaving 7 bases not matched to a gene. Germline V gives CDR1 DFQATT, CDR2 SNEGSKA (reference sequence). Written as DNA, the CDR3 is TGCAGTGCTAGAGATGGCGCCAGGGGGCTCGAGCAGTACTTC. Translating gives CSARDGARGLEQYF.

This chain links TRBV12-3 or TRBV12-4 with TRBJ1-2; no reliable D call. CDR3 length: 13 residues. Trimming pared 5 bases from V and 7 bases from J, leaving 14 bases between. The CDR3 sequence: CASSPVGEPGYTF. Written as DNA, the CDR3 is TGTGCCAGCAGTCCCGTGGGAGAACCTGGCTACACCTTC.

In this sample, this clonotype turned up a few times. This chain uses TRBV7-6 with TRBJ2-3, with TRBD1 as a possible D gene (6 bases). Trimming took off 5 bases at V and 7 bases at J, with 28 bases between the two ends. CDR1 is SGHVS, CDR2 FNYEAQ, per germline. CDR3 length: 18 residues. CDR3 amino acids: CASSPGVLLDSQRNTQYF. As DNA, the CDR3 is TGTGCCAGCAGCCCAGGGGTCCTCTTGGACAGCCAACGTAATACGCAGTATTTT.

This clonotype has just a few counts. The gene calls are TRBV28 and TRBJ2-3, with 9 positions matching TRBD2. Germline V gene data show CDR1 as MDHEN and CDR2 as SYDVKM. CDR3 length: 18 residues. The trim removed 4 bases at V and 4 bases at J, leaving 15 bases unmatched. The CDR3 DNA reads TGTGCCAGCAGTTCCCTAGCGGGGAGACTTAGGGAGGCAGATACGCAGTATTTT. Translating it yields CASSSLAGRLREADTQYF.